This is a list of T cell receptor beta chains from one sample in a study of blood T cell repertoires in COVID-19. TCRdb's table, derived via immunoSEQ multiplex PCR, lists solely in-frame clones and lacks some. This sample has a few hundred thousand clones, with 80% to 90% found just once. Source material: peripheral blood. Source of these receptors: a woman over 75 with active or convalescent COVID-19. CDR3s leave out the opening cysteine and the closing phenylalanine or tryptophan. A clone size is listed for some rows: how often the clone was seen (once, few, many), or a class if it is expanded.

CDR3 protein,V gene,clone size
ASRTPWATEAF,TRBV11-3,once
ASSLTGTGRTEAF,TRBV7-9,.
ASSLVQIGVNEQF,TRBV11-3,.
ASNTGTRQY,TRBV27,.
ASSAPGAYYNEQF,TRBV2,.
ASSSTTGRNTEAF,TRBV7-2,.
ASSLMGWRTDTQY,TRBV5-1,few
ASSRQGEGTEAF,TRBV27,.
ASSNRASSSPLH,TRBV19,.
SVARANYEQY,TRBV29-1,.
ATSRGRDRPSNQPQH,TRBV15,once
ASSFGVAQETQY,TRBV5-1,.
ASSSTGGYYGYT,TRBV27,.
ASSRTVLGPQH,TRBV5-6,.
ASSIFGKKQGAGYGYT,TRBV19,.
ASSRFEGARTGELF,TRBV7-2,.
ASSVEGQGKDEQY,TRBV9,.
ATSPGGGQPQH,TRBV15,few
ASSYDRAGRNSPLH,TRBV6-2/TRBV6-3,few
ASSPKQGANTEAF,TRBV18,.
ASSPTSGTNEQF,TRBV18,.
ASSPAAQGANYGYT,TRBV18,.
ASSQPGQGNLGYT,TRBV3-1/TRBV3-2,.
ASRQGYYNEQF,TRBV27,.
AISETREGGYT,TRBV10-3,.